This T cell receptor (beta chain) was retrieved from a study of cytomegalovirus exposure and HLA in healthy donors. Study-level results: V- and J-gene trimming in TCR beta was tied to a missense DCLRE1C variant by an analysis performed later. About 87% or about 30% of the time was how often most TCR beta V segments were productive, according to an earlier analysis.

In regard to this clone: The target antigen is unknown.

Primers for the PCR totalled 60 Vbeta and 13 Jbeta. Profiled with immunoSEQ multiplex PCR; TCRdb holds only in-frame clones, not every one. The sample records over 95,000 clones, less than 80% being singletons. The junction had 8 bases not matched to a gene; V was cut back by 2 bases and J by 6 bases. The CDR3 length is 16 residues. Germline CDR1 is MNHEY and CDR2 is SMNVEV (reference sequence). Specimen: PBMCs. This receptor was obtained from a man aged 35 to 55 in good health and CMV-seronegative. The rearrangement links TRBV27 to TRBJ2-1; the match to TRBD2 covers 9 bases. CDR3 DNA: TGTGCCAGCAGTTTACGTAGCGGGAGAGCCGCCAATGAGCAGTTCTTC. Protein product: CASSLRSGRAANEQFF.